A single sample gave rise to the 27 T cell receptor beta chains below, sequenced in a study of response to subunit inactivated influenza vaccine listed by TCRdb under 2018. Receptor libraries were prepared by RT-PCR. The sequencer was an Illumina HiSeq 2500. The public reads were run again by TCRdb, first through fastp at Q25 and then through MiXCR, and only productive beta chains were kept. Rows merge per CDR3 protein into single entries with the most common DNA and genes. This sample lists hundreds of thousands of distinct CDR3 sequences; roughly 12% were detected once. The ten largest clones capture approximately 11% of the sample. These same records also appear under a second study, on T cells expressing NK-cell markers. As the second study states: The TCR beta cDNA libraries were made using 5'RACE template switching, a step that added both a universal primer site and unique molecular identifiers.

Sequenced here: PBMCs from blood, sampled on the day of vaccination. These receptors all stem from a man aged 50 to 60 who received an inactivated influenza vaccine. Donor details come from another sample of the same person, matched by shared clones.

The chain employs TRBV5-1 and TRBJ2-3; D perhaps matches TRBD1 (5 bases). The germline CDR1 and CDR2 sequences are SGHRS and YFSETQ. V was clipped by 4 bases and J by 6 bases, with 12 bases between them. The length of the CDR3 is 13 residues. The CDR3 sequence: CASSRLKGDTQYF. The CDR3 DNA reads as TGCGCCAGCAGCCGACTTAAGGGGGATACGCAGTATTTT.

Many counts were recorded for this clonotype. The rearrangement uses TRBV5-1 and TRBJ2-1, with unresolved D. Germline CDR1 SGHRS, CDR2 YFSETQ. V lost 0 bases, J lost 0 bases, and 10 bases lay in between. The CDR3 totals 16 residues. The CDR3 bases are TGCGCCAGCAGCTTGGTTACCGACATCTCCTACAATGAGCAGTTCTTC. Translation: CASSLVTDISYNEQFF. The variable domain in full, completed from reference TRBV5-1 and TRBJ2-1, reads KAGVTQTPRYLIKTRGQQVTLSCSPISGHRSVSWYQQTPGQGLQFLFEYFSETQRNKGNFPGRFSGRQFSNSRSEMNVSTLELGDSALYLCASSLVTDISYNEQFFGPGTRLTVL.

This chain joins TRBV20-1 and TRBJ1-2; the D is unclear. This CDR3 is 13 amino acids long. Germline V lookup: CDR1 DFQATT, CDR2 SNEGSKA (reference sequence). V lost 1 base, J lost 8 bases, and 14 bases lay in between. The CDR3 DNA is TGCAGTGCTAGAGTTAACCAGGCGGGGGGCTACACCTTC. Translation: CSARVNQAGGYTF.

This clonotype was found many times. This sequence joins TRBV7-6 and TRBJ2-5; D unresolved. Germline values: CDR1 SGHVS, CDR2 FNYEAQ. Trimming shortened V by 1 base and J by 4 bases, and 13 bases separated the two germline ends. The CDR3 is made up of 15 amino acids. The CDR3 DNA reads as TGTGCCAGCAGCTTAGACTTTTTTCCGGTAGAGACCCAGTACTTC. Its protein product is CASSLDFFPVETQYF.

At least ten counts were recorded for this clonotype. The rearrangement links TRBV6-6 to TRBJ1-1, with unresolved D. Looked up from germline, CDR1 is MNHNY and CDR2 is SVGAGI (reference sequence). The V end was cut by 4 bases, the J end by 1 base, with 4 bases between. The CDR3 loop spans 12 amino acids. The CDR3 DNA reads as TGTGCCAGCAGTTTAAAGAACACTGAAGCTTTCTTT. It is translated as CASSLKNTEAFF.

This clonotype has more than one count but fewer than ten. The genes are TRBV20-1 and TRBJ1-6; D unresolved. Between the trimmed V and J ends, which lost 7 bases and 9 bases, there was a span of 19 bases. This CDR3 has 14 residues. In germline, CDR1 is DFQATT, CDR2 SNEGSKA (reference sequence). The CDR3 DNA is TGCAGTGGACTACGAGACACGCGAACTTCACCCCTCCACTTT. Translating it yields CSGLRDTRTSPLHF.

In this sample, this clonotype turned up many times. The genes are TRBV19 and TRBJ1-5, with TRBD1 identical over 8 bases. Trimming at V came to 4 bases and at J to 2 bases, leaving 4 bases not matched to a gene. Germline CDR1 and CDR2: LNHDA and SQIVND (reference sequence). The CDR3 totals 15 residues. The CDR3 DNA reads TGTGCCAGTAGTACCACGGGACAGGGCAATCAGCCCCAGCATTTT. Its translation is CASSTTGQGNQPQHF.

This clonotype was counted between two and nine times. The rearrangement joins TRBV20-1 to TRBJ1-5; tentative D call: TRBD1 (6 bases). CDR1 and CDR2 (germline): DFQATT, SNEGSKA (reference sequence). The V end was cut by 1 base, the J end by 7 bases, with 23 bases between. CDR3 length: 17 residues. The CDR3 sequence is CSARGEMGQGSFQPQHF. CDR3 nucleotides: TGCAGTGCTAGAGGGGAGATGGGGCAGGGGTCTTTCCAGCCCCAGCATTTT.

This clonotype has just a few counts. J is TRBJ1-2 and V is TRBV7-2; no definite D call. Germline CDR1 reads SGHTA; CDR2 reads FQGNSA. The CDR3 is 14 residues long. V lost 3 bases, J lost 5 bases, and 13 bases lay in between. The CDR3: CASSLGSTDYGYTF. The CDR3 nucleotides are TGTGCCAGCAGCTTGGGGTCCACAGATTATGGCTACACCTTC.

This clonotype has a count of ten or more. CDR3 sequence (DNA): TGCAGCGTGTTACCGGGACAGGAAGAGACCCAGTACTTC. It translates to CSVLPGQEETQYF. The V and J genes are TRBV29-1 and TRBJ2-5; 8 nucleotides align to TRBD1. CDR3 size: 13 residues. CDR1 is SQVTM, CDR2 ANQGSEA, per germline. J lost 3 bases, V lost 6 bases, and 6 bases had no gene match.

The chain joins TRBV7-7 to TRBJ2-2; D might be TRBD1 (6 bases). Germline V CDR1 and CDR2: SSHAT, FNYEAQ (reference sequence). The CDR3 has 14 amino acids. V lost 8 bases to trimming and J lost 1 base, with 11 bases between them. CDR3 nucleotides: TGTGCCAGCCGGGACATCTGGAACACCGGGGAGCTGTTTTTT. Translating it yields CASRDIWNTGELFF.

This clonotype has more than one count but fewer than ten. The chain couples TRBV6-2 or TRBV6-3 to TRBJ2-1, with 9 bases identical to TRBD2. Germline trimming cut 7 bases from V and 4 bases from J; bases unmatched to any gene: 8. The CDR3 contains 15 residues. Germline loops: CDR1 MNHEY, CDR2 SVGEGT. The CDR3 here is CASTPTSGTYNEQFF. CDR3 in DNA: TGTGCCAGCACCCCGACTAGCGGTACATACAATGAGCAGTTCTTC.

This clonotype was observed a few times. This chain uses TRBV24-1 with TRBJ1-5, with unresolved D. The CDR3 loop spans 14 amino acids. Germline V gives CDR1 KGHDR, CDR2 SFDVKD. Trimming removed 4 bases from V and 0 bases from J, with 6 bases in between. The CDR3 region has the DNA TGTGCCACCAGTGACCGTAGTAGCAATCAGCCCCAGCATTTT. Its protein is CATSDRSSNQPQHF.

The chain is built from TRBV6-2 or TRBV6-3 and TRBJ1-5; unclear D gene. Germline values: CDR1 MNHEY, CDR2 SVGEGT. The CDR3 length is 19 residues. V was clipped by 2 bases and J by 5 bases, with 25 bases between them. This CDR3 reads CASSYRSGKGLPAYQPQHF. CDR3 nucleotides: TGTGCCAGCAGTTACCGGTCGGGGAAAGGACTTCCCGCTTATCAGCCCCAGCATTTT.

This clonotype came up a few times. The chain combines TRBV18 with TRBJ2-3, with 7 bases lining up with TRBD1. V shed 1 base, J shed 2 bases, and the junction held 6 bases outside the gene matches. The CDR3 has 16 amino acids. Germline V gene sequence: CDR1 KGHSH, CDR2 LQKENI. The CDR3 DNA is TGTGCCAGCTCACCACAGGGGGCTGGCATCACAGATACGCAGTATTTT. The encoded protein is CASSPQGAGITDTQYF.

In nucleotides, the CDR3 is TGCGCCAGCACCCGTCAGAGCGGACTGGGCGAGACCCAGTACTTC. Translation gives CASTRQSGLGETQYF. The chain uses TRBV5-1 and TRBJ2-5, with D tentatively TRBD2 (5 bases). The CDR3 consists of 15 residues. The V gene's germline CDR1 is SGHRS and CDR2 YFSETQ. The V end lost 6 bases, the J end lost 5 bases, and 20 bases lay between the germline ends. Based on the CDR3 plus reference TRBV5-1 and TRBJ2-5, the full variable domain is KAGVTQTPRYLIKTRGQQVTLSCSPISGHRSVSWYQQTPGQGLQFLFEYFSETQRNKGNFPGRFSGRQFSNSRSEMNVSTLELGDSALYLCASTRQSGLGETQYFGPGTRLLVL.

This clonotype was seen repeatedly, ten times or more. The chain recombines TRBV7-9 with TRBJ2-3; D gene ambiguous. CDR1 is SEHNR and CDR2 is FQNEAQ in the germline V gene (reference sequence). The CDR3 loop spans 13 amino acids. The V and J ends lost 1 base and 2 bases respectively, with 4 bases between them. CDR3 coding DNA: TGTGCCAGCAGCTTAGTCTCCACAGATACGCAGTATTTT. This translates into CASSLVSTDTQYF.

There are many counts of this clonotype. The chain recombines TRBV7-8 with TRBJ2-7; perhaps TRBD1 as D (6 bases). Looked up from germline, CDR1 is SGHVS and CDR2 is FQNEAQ. The CDR3 contains 15 residues. V gave up 4 bases and J gave up 1 base, with 14 bases separating them. This CDR3 reads CASSSRTRGSYEQYF. The CDR3 DNA follows: TGTGCCAGCAGCTCCCGGACAAGGGGGTCCTACGAGCAGTACTTC.

This clonotype was observed a handful of times. The V gene is TRBV12-3 or TRBV12-4, the J gene TRBJ1-1; 8 bases match TRBD1. The ends lost 1 base at V and 6 bases at J; junction bases unmatched: 4. The CDR3 extends over 14 amino acids. The CDR3 protein is CASSLGPGGAEAFF. CDR3 sequence (DNA): TGTGCCAGCAGTTTAGGACCAGGGGGCGCTGAAGCTTTCTTT.

The chain has TRBV28 and TRBJ1-1; TRBD1 aligns across 10 bases. J was trimmed by 1 base and V by 5 bases; bases with no gene match: 4. Looked up from germline, CDR1 is MDHEN and CDR2 is SYDVKM. The CDR3 loop spans 15 amino acids. The CDR3 sequence is CASSLRQGANTEAFF. In DNA form, the CDR3 reads TGTGCCAGCAGTCTTCGACAGGGGGCGAACACTGAAGCTTTCTTT.

The table lists this clonotype with a few counts. The chain joins TRBV18 to TRBJ1-3; D uncertain. Germline V CDR1 and CDR2: KGHSH, LQKENI. V was trimmed by 7 bases and J by 7 bases, leaving 17 bases between them. This CDR3 is 14 amino acids long. The CDR3 protein is CASLLSLEKNTIYF. The CDR3 nucleotides read TGTGCCAGCTTACTAAGCCTGGAAAAGAACACCATATATTTT.

In this sample, this clonotype turned up many times. CDR3 bases: TGCAGTGCTAGAGAGACTAGCGGGGGACCTCTCACAACAGATACGCAGTATTTT. Translated, it gives CSARETSGGPLTTDTQYF. The chain links TRBV20-1 to TRBJ2-3; 12 nucleotides line up with TRBD2. Germline trimming cut 0 bases from V and 3 bases from J; bases unmatched to any gene: 10. Germline assignment: CDR1 DFQATT and CDR2 SNEGSKA (reference sequence). The CDR3 has 18 residues.

This clonotype occurred a few times. This sequence joins TRBV5-1 and TRBJ2-3; TRBD2 agrees at 9 bases. J lost 0 bases, V lost 0 bases, and 5 bases had no gene match. This CDR3 contains 17 residues. Germline V lookup: CDR1 SGHRS, CDR2 YFSETQ. The CDR3 sequence: CASSLGPSGASTDTQYF. CDR3 DNA: TGCGCCAGCAGCTTGGGGCCTAGCGGGGCTAGCACAGATACGCAGTATTTT.

This clonotype turned up a few times. This chain joins TRBV12-3 or TRBV12-4 and TRBJ1-2; D perhaps matches TRBD1 (6 bases). The germline V and J ends were trimmed by 1 base and 8 bases, with 11 bases remaining between them. The CDR3 totals 13 residues. The CDR3 DNA follows: TGTGCCAGCAGTTTAGACAGGGCCGGCGGCTACACCTTC. Amino acid sequence: CASSLDRAGGYTF.

This chain links TRBV10-1 with TRBJ2-2; TRBD1 agrees at 8 bases. The CDR3 contains 14 residues. With 3 bases clipped from V and 6 bases from J, the junction kept 3 bases outside the gene matches. The V gene's germline CDR1 is WNHNN and CDR2 SYGVQD (reference sequence). The CDR3 loop is CASSELRGPGELFF. CDR3 bases: TGCGCCAGCAGTGAACTCAGGGGGCCCGGGGAGCTGTTTTTT.

The genes are TRBV6-5 and TRBJ2-7; D possibly matches TRBD1 or TRBD2 (5 bases each). V lost 4 bases and J 2 bases, leaving 12 bases between the germline ends. CDR1 and CDR2 (germline): MNHEY, SVGAGI. The CDR3 consists of 14 residues. Here the CDR3 reads CASSSGTYTYEQYF. DNA of the CDR3: TGTGCCAGCAGTTCCGGGACGTATACCTACGAGCAGTACTTC.

The chain has TRBV7-2 and TRBJ2-4; D ambiguous. Per germline, CDR1 SGHTA and CDR2 FQGNSA. V lost 1 base and J lost 6, with 13 bases in between. The CDR3 covers 15 residues. The CDR3 region is CASSLGPGEGNIQYF. CDR3 nucleotide sequence: TGTGCCAGCAGCTTAGGTCCAGGAGAAGGAAACATTCAGTACTTC.